This T cell receptor beta chain stems from a study of Ad26.COV2.S vaccination and SARS-CoV-2 variants (dated by TCRdb to the early 2020s). General notes on the study: Donors in the vaccine arm were drawn from COV1001, a phase I-IIa trial of Ad26.COV2.S in healthy adults that was multicentre, randomized, double-blind and placebo-controlled. Dosing of Ad26.COV2.S was intramuscular, at either 5x10^10 or 1x10^11 viral particles, delivered as one shot or as two shots spaced 56 days apart. The specificity and breadth of SARS-CoV-2-reactive T cell receptors after Ad26.COV2.S vaccination were assessed by TCRbeta repertoire sequencing. A total of around 32 samples were included in the TCR-sequenced set, comprising about 20 Ad26.COV2.S vaccine recipients, 5 placebo recipients and 8 SARS-CoV-2 convalescent individuals. Trial participants were randomized into five groups of five: low-dose or high-dose Ad26.COV2.S given once or twice, or placebo on both occasions. Investigators did not know the trial group allocation while performing experiments and assessing outcomes. What the study reported, not specific to this receptor: Ad26.COV2.S recipients had higher spike-specific TCR breadth than placebo recipients (P = 0.0014). The study was not powered for comparison of responses between vaccine doses or regimens. The authors noted that the TCR breadth and depth analyses may have underestimated total T cell responses. After vaccination, substantial breadth of spike-specific CD8+ and CD4+ T cell responses was reported. Comparable non-spike TCR breadth was observed between vaccine and placebo recipients, consistent with only spike being contained in the vaccine.

From its cysteine to its phenylalanine, the CDR3 spans 15 amino acids. Just the 45-base CDR3 DNA is kept, in frame starting at base 1. CDR1 GTSNPN and CDR2 SVGIG were looked up in the germline V gene (reference sequence). V and J lose 0 bases and 5 bases, and a span of 16 bases separates them. A note on this clone: Its recognized antigen is unknown. No clone much larger than this one lies a single base away; base qualities are absent.

What the treatment or condition label conveys for this sample: around 19 received Ad26.COV2.S at low or high dose, single or two shots; a few received placebo; per-sample allocation not given. Repertoires of vaccine and placebo recipients were sequenced from samples collected on day 63 after the first injection. Between 29 July and 7 August 2020, Cohort 1b enrolled about 27 adults aged 18-55 years at one site in Boston, USA. As a vaccine, Ad26.COV2.S was a replication-incompetent adenovirus type 26 vector that expressed a prefusion-stabilized SARS-CoV-2 spike protein derived from the original Wuhan strain. TCRbeta CDR3 regions were sequenced with the immunoSEQ Assay. After extraction, genomic DNA underwent amplification by bias-controlled multiplex PCR, followed by high-throughput sequencing. Regarding the original processing steps: To quantify the absolute abundance of every unique TCRbeta CDR3 region, sequences were collapsed and filtered. T cell fraction was estimated by normalization of TCRbeta template counts to usable DNA, with usable DNA being measured through amplification of reference genes present in all nucleated cells. Repertoire TCRs were annotated as SARS-CoV-2-specific when V gene, CDR3 amino acid sequence and J gene were exactly matched to a known reactive TCR set. The reference SARS-CoV-2 TCR set was derived from MIRA and filtered for enrichment in COVID-19-positive ImmuneCODE repertoires, a step that removed public or cross-reactive TCRs. Based on the MIRA antigens, annotated TCRs were further analysed at the level of specific ORF or position within ORF. Depth was the summed frequency of annotated unique rearrangements, while breadth was defined as annotated unique rearrangements over total unique productive rearrangements. TCR breadth was compared between groups using two-sided Wilcoxon rank-sum tests. TCRdb took over this immuneACCESS table, retaining in-frame rearrangements with V and J assigned. Such tables are incomplete; in checked studies, under half of the missing clones stem from an unresolved V gene, and the remainder is unexplained. V, J and clone size were drawn from that table, and D and trimming were deduced from the DNA. This sample gives roughly 300,000 clones in total; 86% of them show up just once. Of the sample, around 10% is held by the ten largest clones.

This receptor was obtained from a person between 18 and 65 years old who received the Ad26.COV2.S COVID-19 vaccine or a placebo. The rearrangement joined TRBV30 to TRBJ2-5; the D gene is not confidently resolved. Specimen: peripheral blood, collected in a trial of Ad26.COV2.S vaccine versus placebo. The CDR3 sequence is CAWSVSLFAAETQYF. The nucleotide sequence is given as TGTGCCTGGAGTGTATCGTTGTTCGCAGCGGAGACCCAGTACTTC. The full variable domain, completed from the reference TRBV30 and TRBJ2-5 proteins outside the CDR3, reads SQTIHQWPATLVQPVGSPLSLECTVEGTSNPNLYWYRQAAGRGLQLLFYSVGIGQISSEVPQNLSASRPQDRQFILSSKKLLLSDSGFYLCAWSVSLFAAETQYFGPGTRLLVL.